The entry below describes one TCR beta chain. Its antigen target is currently unknown. Base-call qualities are not available, and no considerably larger clone is one nucleotide away. Library creation used the immunoSEQ multiplex PCR assay. For the multiplex PCR, a mixture combining 60 forward primers for TCR Vbeta segments and 13 reverse primers for TCR Jbeta segments was used. Amplification of the CDR3 region of rearranged TCR beta genes was performed with a multiplex PCR assay on genomic DNA. On the Illumina HiSeq System, the amplified TCR beta libraries were sequenced as 87-base-pair reads. As for the authors' bioinformatics: A later analysis tallied tens of millions of unique TCR beta chains across the 640 or so repertoires, and around 9.9 million of those chains were shared by two or more donors. Raw reads were error-corrected and collapsed into unique sequences by a nearest-neighbor algorithm in which closely related sequences were merged to remove PCR and sequencing errors. Alignment of CDR3 sequences to IMGT reference sequences was used to assign V, D and J gene segments. Each retained sequence needed at least a six-nucleotide match to both a V gene segment and a J gene segment. Rearrangements were called productive when the CDR3 lacked stop codons and stayed in frame with V and J; all others were non-productive. Following IMGT convention, CDR3 was defined as the stretch from the second conserved V-encoded cysteine up to the conserved J-encoded phenylalanine. The earlier analysis of 550 to 650 of the donors excluded any sequence lacking an unambiguous match to a single V gene segment. An earlier analysis of 450 to 650 of the donors called V segments functional above 56.7% productive rearrangements and segregating when the between-donor standard deviation exceeded 5%. A statistical classification framework was built to diagnose cytomegalovirus status from the catalog of TCR beta chain sequences. In a later analysis, V and J genes were assigned by comparing TCR nucleotide sequences against IMGT/GENE-DB human TR gene sequences. In a later analysis, CDR3 sequences and most-parsimonious VDJ recombination scenarios were assigned using the TCRdist pipeline. In a later analysis, each TCR beta chain was defined by its CDR3 amino acid sequence together with its V-gene family, and reads lacking a unique V-gene family were excluded. In a later analysis, some 600 highly shared, low-generation-probability nucleotide sequences were removed to address suspected cross-contamination and a sequencing artifact. In a later analysis, a clonal expansion index was calculated for each public chain from normalized within-repertoire ranks of inferred template counts. Generation probabilities in a later analysis came from a VDJ recombination model fitted to out-of-frame rearrangements, and those results were checked against IGoR. A later analysis scored TCR-TCR, TCR-HLA and TCR-CMV co-occurrence with hypergeometric tests, applying a repertoire-size bias correction to TCR pairs. A later analysis estimated false discovery rates by permuting HLA or CMV assignments 20 times. In a later analysis, co-occurring TCRs were grouped with DBSCAN, and TCRdist sequence similarity was added when clustering was performed within HLA-allele-positive subsets. For co-occurrence clustering, repertoires with fewer than 30,000 or more than 120,000 public chains were excluded, along with four or five repertoires with anomalous nucleotide sharing. TCRdb limited this immuneACCESS table to in-frame rearrangements with V and J called. A share of clones is missing; checked studies link under half to unresolved V genes, and the rest is unexplained. That table is the source of V, J and clone size, and D and trimming were worked out from the DNA. This sample gives under 150,000 clones in total; approximately 82% of them show up just once. 2% to 3% of the sample is taken by the ten largest.

In total, around 600 healthy bone marrow donors made up the cohort. Cohort members were all nominally healthy when sampled, although unrecorded immune exposures were likely present. The donor tested CMV seronegative and was one of the 352 seronegative cohort members. Each donor provided a peripheral blood sample, and peripheral blood mononuclear cells were used for TCR beta sequencing. The Qiagen DNeasy Blood Extraction Kit was used to extract genomic DNA from the blood cell samples. This sample is drawn from a study of cytomegalovirus exposure and HLA in healthy donors (dated by TCRdb to 2015 to 2018). Broadly, across the study: According to an earlier analysis of 587 of the donors, about 180 million T cells yielded 117 million unique TCR beta sequences and approximately 300 Gb of sequence data. Roughly 300 gigabases of sequencing data and 80 million or so unique TCR sequences were included in an early release covering about 700 HLA-typed donors. Of the roughly 410 genotyped donors, 65% to 90% were placed in the genetic ancestry cluster associated with self-reported Caucasian donors. The study aimed to test whether signatures of past pathogen exposure could be identified by cataloging public T cell receptors. The study used immunosequencing to profile the T cell repertoires of several hundred subjects and linked those repertoires to cytomegalovirus serostatus. In addition to the first cohort of several hundred subjects, a separate validation cohort of approximately 120 different subjects was used. To predict cytomegalovirus infection status, the study combined high-throughput TCR immunosequencing, statistical association of individual TCRs with disease status, and machine learning. To study patterns of TCR occurrence, a later analysis re-analyzed previously published TCR beta repertoires from 666 donors and added high-resolution HLA genotyping. In the later analysis, no new phenotypic data were used to find candidate immune exposures; instead, reliance was placed on TCR beta sequences and their occurrence across donors. An earlier analysis of 587 of the donors used high-throughput TCR beta sequencing to judge whether each TCR beta V gene segment behaved as functional or pseudogenic. Donor age, sex, ethnicity and CMV serostatus were compiled alongside the repertoire data. Genome-wide SNP genotypes for about 60% of the 666 donors were used in a later genetic analysis, which treated that subset as a discovery cohort. Every discovery cohort repertoire had been produced on one sequencing platform. Class I and class II HLA loci were covered by the typing at four-digit resolution. Typing coverage varied by locus: about 620-630 donors for A, B, C, DRB1 and DQB1; approximately 560 for DQA1; more than 600 for DPA1; approximately 470 for DPB1. A few DR-DQ haplotypes were treated as single units for association and clustering because of strong linkage in the cohort. Among around 400 genotyped donors of the cohort, an average of about 240,000 unique TCR beta nucleotide sequences was sequenced per donor, of which about 20% were non-productive.

The CDR3 covers 15 residues, taking in both the cysteine and the phenylalanine. Only the CDR3 portion is preserved as DNA: 45 bases, with reading frame beginning at the first base. CDR1 and CDR2 are read off the germline V gene (reference sequence) as SEHNR and FQNEAQ. At the junction V is shortened by 3 bases and J by 10 bases, with 19 bases in between. Findings and caveats that apply to the study as a whole: A later analysis found that HLA-associated TCR beta chains were more clonally expanded and had lower generation probabilities than equally common non-associated chains. Specific HLA alleles were associated with roughly 17,000 TCR beta sequences at a false discovery rate of 0.05 in a later analysis. An association between a missense DCLRE1C variant and V-gene and J-gene trimming of TCR beta chains was found in a later genetic analysis and replicated in an independent cohort. Immune exposure information for the cohort was limited to CMV serostatus. In an earlier analysis of about 600 of the donors, most TCR beta V segments appeared in productive rearrangements about 90% or about 30% of the time, broadly matching IMGT annotations. Presence/absence analyses assumed roughly uniform sequencing depth across donors, an assumption that may not hold. It was suggested by the authors that the approach could potentially be generalized to other disease states and immunological phenotypes. Cytomegalovirus status was reported to be diagnosed by the classifier with high specificity and sensitivity in both the original and validation cohorts. Because HLA typing was missing for some donors at each locus, association tests included only the typed subset. The cohort was sequenced for TCR beta chains only, and without alpha or paired-chain data the features that could be detected were limited. A further reported finding was that TCR beta sequences accurately predicted the HLA-A and HLA-B alleles for most subjects in the first cohort. In vitro tests confirmed that a few of the cytomegalovirus-associated TCR beta chains recognize cytomegalovirus antigens. The 87-base-pair reads could not distinguish some IMGT-functional V segments, including TRBV6-2 and TRBV6-3, so those segments were excluded. The earlier analysis of 587 of the donors excluded fewer than 20 rarely observed V segments, including chromosome 9 orphons, because counts were too low. According to a later analysis, parvovirus B19, influenza, CMV and Epstein-Barr virus appeared linked to several top co-occurrence clusters. In a later analysis, TCR association rates were found to vary across HLA loci, with the most associated TCRs seen for DRB1 alleles and the fewest for HLA-C alleles. In a later genetic analysis, fewer N-insertions in productive TCRs were reported among donors in an Asian-associated ancestry cluster than the approximately 710-donor mean. Most TCR sequences were observed very rarely across donors, whereas some public TCRs were present in many individuals. A cluster of highly shared sequence variants was judged likely to represent a technical artifact of the sequencing pipeline. Strong co-occurrence of HLA alleles, especially DR and DQ, made assigning TCR associations to individual alleles difficult. A later analysis found that most CMV-associated TCR beta chains appeared HLA-restricted, with HLA associations seemingly driven largely by CMV exposure. Linkage disequilibrium might explain the correlated functional status among segregating V segments, but an unknown experimental factor could not be ruled out. The study gave a list of about 170 TCR beta chains associated with cytomegalovirus.

Source material: PBMCs. The chain employs TRBV7-9 and TRBJ2-1, and perhaps TRBD1 as D gene, on 6 matching bases. The clonotype was recovered from a man aged 50-59 years in good health and CMV-seronegative. The CDR3 region reads CASSLSYREKMEQFF. The DNA reads as follows: TGTGCCAGCAGCTTGTCGTACAGGGAAAAGATGGAGCAGTTCTTC.